The 27 T cell receptor beta chains in this list originate from one sample, sequenced in a study of cytomegalovirus exposure and HLA in healthy donors. Amplification used 60 Vbeta primers and 13 Jbeta primers. Generated by immunoSEQ multiplex PCR, the TCRdb table keeps only in-frame clones and is missing some. The data show roughly 180,000 clones, 75% to 90% seen once. Sequenced material: PBMCs. All receptors come from a man between 18 and 35 years old in good health and CMV-seropositive.

This chain uses TRBV27 with TRBJ1-3; D call uncertain. V was pared by 4 bases and J by 0 bases, with 13 bases between. This CDR3 is built from 16 residues. Germline V gene sequence: CDR1 MNHEY, CDR2 SMNVEV (reference sequence). CDR3 DNA: TGTGCCAGCAGTTATTCTGGCAGCGTCTCTGGAAACACCATATATTTT. This gives the protein CASSYSGSVSGNTIYF.

The chain is built from TRBV7-9 and TRBJ2-5; TRBD2 aligns across 11 bases. The CDR3 loop spans 19 amino acids. Trimming removed 0 bases from V and 0 bases from J; junction bases left unmatched: 9. Germline V gene lookup returns CDR1 SEHNR and CDR2 FQNEAQ (reference sequence). CDR3 DNA sequence: TGTGCCAGCAGCTTAGCGCGAATAGCGGGGGGGCTGTACCAAGAGACCCAGTACTTC. Residues: CASSLARIAGGLYQETQYF.

The gene calls are TRBV5-1 and TRBJ1-5, with D maybe TRBD1 (5 bases). V was pared by 4 bases and J by 0 bases, with 14 bases between. Looked up from germline, CDR1 is SGHRS and CDR2 is YFSETQ. The CDR3 length is 16 residues. DNA for the CDR3: TGCGCCAGCAGCCCCTATGGAGGGGATAGCAATCAGCCCCAGCATTTT. Translated, it gives CASSPYGGDSNQPQHF.

CDR3 nucleotides: TGCGCCAGCAGCCCCCGCACTAGCTACGAGCAGTACTTC. Translating it yields CASSPRTSYEQYF. The rearrangement links TRBV4-3 to TRBJ2-7, with D perhaps TRBD2 (5 bases). Germline CDR1 and CDR2: LGHNA and YSLEER. The CDR3 consists of 13 residues. The germline V and J ends were trimmed by 4 bases and 3 bases, with 10 bases remaining between them.

This chain connects TRBV7-2 to TRBJ2-7, with 9 nucleotides matching TRBD1. The CDR3 is 15 residues long. Unmatched junction bases numbered 9, after V lost 5 bases and J lost 4 bases. Germline assignment: CDR1 SGHTA and CDR2 FQGNSA. CDR3 protein: CASSKGTGQGYEQYF. The CDR3 DNA reads as TGTGCCAGCAGCAAAGGGACAGGGCAAGGGTACGAGCAGTACTTC.

This clone was detected once. The gene calls are TRBV5-4 and TRBJ2-5; tentative D call: TRBD2 (5 bases). The V end was cut by 3 bases, the J end by 4 bases, with 16 bases between. The CDR3 length is 15 residues. CDR1 SGHNT and CDR2 YYREEE come from the germline V gene (reference sequence). Here the CDR3 DNA reads TGTGCCAGCAGCTATAACGGGAAAGGAGGAGAGACCCAGTACTTC. Amino acids: CASSYNGKGGETQYF.

The DNA of the CDR3 is TGCGCCAGCAGCTTGGACTGGGCTACAAACACCGGGGAGCTGTTTTTT. Translated: CASSLDWATNTGELFF. The chain uses TRBV5-1 and TRBJ2-2, with unresolved D. This CDR3 contains 16 residues. V dropped 0 bases and J dropped 2 bases, with 11 bases sitting between them. Looked up from germline, CDR1 is SGHRS and CDR2 is YFSETQ.

The V and J genes are TRBV27 and TRBJ1-1; no definite D call. Trimming left V 8 bases short and J 4 bases short, with 8 bases between. This CDR3 has 11 residues. Germline CDR1 reads MNHEY; CDR2 reads SMNVEV (reference sequence). CDR3: CASVQATEAFF. The CDR3 DNA reads as TGTGCCAGCGTCCAGGCCACTGAAGCTTTCTTT.

The chain combines TRBV28 with TRBJ2-4; D is possibly TRBD1 (5 bases). V was pared by 6 bases and J by 0 bases, with 6 bases between. The CDR3 runs 13 residues. Germline-derived CDR1 and CDR2 are MDHEN and SYDVKM. The CDR3 nucleotides are TGTGCCAGCAGGGGGCTAGCCAAAAACATTCAGTACTTC. It specifies CASRGLAKNIQYF.

V and J are TRBV28 and TRBJ2-7, with 8 bases that match TRBD2. Germline V gene sequence: CDR1 MDHEN, CDR2 SYDVKM. V gave up 0 bases and J gave up 9 bases; unmatched junction bases: 10. The CDR3 is made up of 15 amino acids. DNA for the CDR3: TGTGCCAGCAGTTTATGGGGCGGGGGGCAGTCCGGGCAGTACTTC. Translating it yields CASSLWGGGQSGQYF.

The chain has TRBV5-1 and TRBJ1-1; weak D call: TRBD1 (5 bases). CDR1 and CDR2 (germline): SGHRS, YFSETQ. The CDR3 extends over 16 amino acids. The V end was cut by 1 base, the J end by 4 bases, with 17 bases between. The CDR3 nucleotides read TGCGCCAGCAGCTTGACAGGAAACGAAAGGGGCACTGAAGCTTTCTTT. Translated, it gives CASSLTGNERGTEAFF.

The chain employs TRBV2 and TRBJ2-1; TRBD2 might be the D (6 bases). The CDR3 has 15 residues. V dropped 6 bases and J dropped 3 bases, with 15 bases sitting between them. CDR1 is SNHLY, CDR2 FYNNEI, per germline. CDR3 bases: TGTGCCAGCAGGGACCGGGACTCCAACTACAATGAGCAGTTCTTC. Its translation: CASRDRDSNYNEQFF.

This chain uses TRBV27 with TRBJ2-5; 12 bases fit TRBD1. The J segment lost 4 bases and the V segment lost 5 bases, leaving 5 bases of the junction unmatched. The V gene's germline CDR1 is MNHEY and CDR2 SMNVEV (reference sequence). The length of the CDR3 is 15 residues. The CDR3 reads CASSRGTGGVETQYF. CDR3 nucleotides: TGTGCCAGCAGTCGTGGGACAGGGGGCGTAGAGACCCAGTACTTC.

This clone was observed a handful of times. One end of the junction does not line up with germline, which may come from a read error. J is TRBJ2-7 and V is TRBV10-3, with D perhaps matching TRBD1 (7 bases). Germline V gene lookup returns CDR1 ENHRY and CDR2 SYGVKD. This CDR3 is built from 13 residues. CDR3 coding DNA: TGTGCCAGCAGTTACAACAGGGGAGGAGAGCAGTACTTC. Protein: CASSYNRGGEQYF.

The rearrangement links TRBV5-1 to TRBJ1-2; D is unresolved. The germline gives CDR1 SGHRS, CDR2 YFSETQ. The V and J ends lost 0 bases and 5 bases respectively, with 11 bases between them. This CDR3 region has 14 residues. The CDR3 is CASSLGMGGYGYTF. CDR3 nucleotide sequence: TGCGCCAGCAGCTTGGGAATGGGCGGGTATGGCTACACCTTC.

This clone was seen once. The CDR3 DNA is TGCAGCGTTGAAGAAGTCCAAGGGGGCGTCTACGAGCAGTACTTC. Its protein is CSVEEVQGGVYEQYF. The chain is built from TRBV29-1 and TRBJ2-5; 7 bases line up with TRBD1. The J call could be wrong; TRBJ2-7 is a better fit for the DNA end. CDR1 and CDR2 (germline): SQVTM, ANQGSEA. The CDR3 has 15 residues.

The CDR3 reads CAWISRSYGYTF. The CDR3 DNA sequence: TGTGCCTGGATTAGCAGATCCTATGGCTACACCTTC. The chain links TRBV30 to TRBJ1-2; D is undetermined. The CDR3 loop spans 12 amino acids. CDR1 and CDR2 from the germline V gene are GTSNPN and SVGIG (reference sequence). The germline V and J ends were trimmed by 4 bases and 4 bases, with 10 bases remaining between them.

The chain joins TRBV7-3 to TRBJ2-2, with 7 bases matching TRBD2. The germline CDR1 and CDR2 sequences are SGHTA and FQGTGA. The CDR3 loop spans 14 amino acids. V lost 5 bases and J lost 4; bases outside the gene matches: 4. In DNA form, the CDR3 reads TGTGCCAGCAGCCACGGGACTACCACCGGGGAGCTGTTTTTT. It specifies CASSHGTTTGELFF.

V and J are TRBV28 and TRBJ1-5; 9 nucleotides agree with TRBD1. Trimming took 5 bases from V and 6 from J; bases not matched to a gene: 8. Looked up from germline, CDR1 is MDHEN and CDR2 is SYDVKM. The length of the CDR3 is 15 residues. In DNA, the CDR3 is TGTGCCAGCAGTCCTCGGGACAGGGCAAGTCAGCCCCAGCATTTT. Its protein product is CASSPRDRASQPQHF.

The chain has TRBV2 and TRBJ1-1, with no clear D. The CDR3 is 14 residues long. Germline lookup yields CDR1 SNHLY and CDR2 FYNNEI. V lost 0 bases to trimming and J lost 3 bases, with 8 bases between them. CDR3 DNA: TGTGCCAGCAGTGAAGCTCTAGGTTACACTGAAGCTTTCTTT. It is translated as CASSEALGYTEAFF.

The chain recombines TRBV5-5 with TRBJ2-7; 11 nucleotides line up with TRBD2. CDR1 is SGHKS, CDR2 YYEKEE, per germline (reference sequence). With 4 bases clipped from V and 3 bases from J, the junction kept 15 bases outside the gene matches. CDR3 length equals 18 residues. CDR3: CASSDTLAGAPLYYEQYF. For the CDR3, the DNA is TGTGCCAGCAGCGACACACTAGCGGGGGCCCCCCTCTACTACGAGCAGTACTTC.

J is TRBJ1-1 and V is TRBV9; D perhaps matches TRBD1 (5 bases). Trimming took off 0 bases at V and 1 base at J, with 10 bases between the two ends. The V gene's germline CDR1 is SGDLS and CDR2 YYNGEE. This CDR3 is 15 amino acids long. CDR3 bases: TGTGCCAGCAGCGTAGTTAGGGGTTCGAACACTGAAGCTTTCTTT. As protein: CASSVVRGSNTEAFF.

This clone was detected a few times. CDR3 in DNA: TGTGCCAGTAGTATCGGGCAGGGGAACACTGAAGCTTTCTTT. It encodes CASSIGQGNTEAFF. The chain employs TRBV19 and TRBJ1-1, with TRBD1 as a possible D gene (5 bases). V lost 3 bases and J 1 base, leaving 9 bases between the germline ends. Germline V gene sequence: CDR1 LNHDA, CDR2 SQIVND (reference sequence). The CDR3 contains 14 residues.

V gene TRBV10-3 combines with J gene TRBJ2-2, with 9 bases matching TRBD1. Germline loops: CDR1 ENHRY, CDR2 SYGVKD. The CDR3 consists of 18 residues. V dropped 3 bases and J dropped 3; count of bases not matched to a gene: 11. The CDR3 DNA is TGTGCCATCAGTGAAGTGGGGACAGGGCGAGGGTACACCGGGGAGCTGTTTTTT. It translates to CAISEVGTGRGYTGELFF.

The rearrangement links TRBV19 to TRBJ1-1; D is unresolved. This CDR3 is 13 amino acids long. The germline V gene encodes CDR1 LNHDA and CDR2 SQIVND (reference sequence). Trimming left V 3 bases short and J 0 bases short, with 5 bases between. CDR3 sequence reads: CASSINLNTEAFF. The CDR3 DNA is TGTGCCAGTAGTATTAATTTGAACACTGAAGCTTTCTTT.

The chain carries TRBV7-8 and TRBJ2-7; 7 bases are shared with TRBD1. The CDR3 runs 16 residues. Losses at the gene ends were 3 bases for V and 2 bases for J; bases not matched to a gene: 10. Germline CDR1 is SGHVS and CDR2 is FQNEAQ. CDR3 nucleotide sequence: TGTGCCAGCAGCTTTACGAGGGGGCAGGGCGCCTACGAGCAGTACTTC. Protein: CASSFTRGQGAYEQYF.

The chain joins TRBV12-5 to TRBJ1-6, with unresolved D. Trimming took off 0 bases at V and 0 bases at J, with 12 bases between the two ends. Germline values: CDR1 LGHNT, CDR2 FRNRAP. The length of the CDR3 is 18 residues. The CDR3 nucleotides are TGTGCTAGTGGTTTGGTAAAAGAAAGGAGCTCCTATAATTCACCCCTCCACTTT. Translating gives CASGLVKERSSYNSPLHF.